Listed here is a single T cell receptor beta chain. Antigen: not known. These data belong to a study of cytomegalovirus exposure and HLA in healthy donors. Turning to the study itself: Genotyping showed 70% to 90% of some 400 donors falling in the Caucasian-associated ancestry cluster. Overall study results and limits: The study put 150 or so TCR beta chains on its list as cytomegalovirus-associated. As was reported, the classifier diagnosed cytomegalovirus status with high specificity and sensitivity.

The germline V and J ends were trimmed by 1 base and 4 bases, with 11 bases remaining between them. Germline CDR1 is SNHLY and CDR2 is FYNNEI. The CDR3 is 15 amino acids. Primers: 60 Vbeta forward and 13 Jbeta reverse. Using immunoSEQ multiplex PCR, the repertoire was profiled, and TCRdb retains in-frame clones only, with some absent. Of roughly 200,000 clones listed, 79% were seen once; the top ten hold more than 0.55%. Input material: PBMCs. The chain couples TRBV2 to TRBJ1-5, with D uncertain. The TCR originated in a woman in her thirties or forties in good health and CMV-seronegative. This CDR3 is CASSEGPSRNQPQHF. The CDR3 DNA sequence: TGTGCCAGCAGTGAAGGCCCCTCCCGGAATCAGCCCCAGCATTTT.